The 25 T cell receptor beta chains reported below all come from one sample, sequenced in a study of CD8 T cells in ankylosing spondylitis. TCRdb processed the 5' RACE reads anew with MiXCR; each CDR3 protein has one entry. The table shows 700,000 to 850,000 distinct CDR3 sequences, with 10% to 15% occurring only once. Study conclusions and caveats: One TCR beta motif, made up of roughly 8 highly homologous variants, appeared characteristic of ankylosing spondylitis blood.

Their antigens remain unidentified. The sequenced material came from blood, either unsorted or a sorted T cell fraction (not recorded which). These receptors originate from a male donor with ankylosing spondylitis.

The chain carries TRBV4-3 and TRBJ2-7; D is perhaps TRBD1 (7 bases). The CDR3 length is 16 residues. V was cut by 0 bases and J by 2 bases, with 14 bases left in between. CDR1 LGHNA and CDR2 YSLEER come from the germline V gene. The CDR3: CASSQDWGRGAYEQYF. As DNA, the CDR3 is TGCGCCAGCAGCCAAGATTGGGGCAGGGGGGCCTACGAGCAGTACTTC.

The rearrangement links TRBV19 to TRBJ1-5; D unresolved. Per the germline V gene, CDR1 is LNHDA and CDR2 is SQIVND (reference sequence). V was pared by 2 bases and J by 7 bases, with 9 bases between. This CDR3 spans 13 amino acids. CDR3 coding DNA: TGTGCCAGTAGTATAAAGACCCTACAGCCCCAGCATTTT. This encodes CASSIKTLQPQHF.

This clonotype has only one observation. V usage is TRBV11-1 and J usage is TRBJ1-2; D possibly corresponds to TRBD1 (5 bases). The CDR3 covers 14 residues. Germline V gene lookup returns CDR1 SGHAT and CDR2 FQDESV (reference sequence). Trimming pared 4 bases from V and 4 bases from J, leaving 13 bases between. The CDR3 is CASSSDRGGYGYTF. The CDR3 nucleotides read TGTGCCAGCAGCTCGGACCGGGGGGGCTATGGCTACACCTTC.

V and J are TRBV20-1 and TRBJ1-1, with a tentative D call TRBD1 (5 bases). The CDR3 is made up of 13 amino acids. V was clipped by 1 base and J by 5 bases, with 11 bases between them. The germline gives CDR1 DFQATT, CDR2 SNEGSKA (reference sequence). DNA for the CDR3: TGCAGTGCTAGAGTAGACAGAGCAACTGAAGCTTTCTTT. This codes for CSARVDRATEAFF.

In its sample, this clonotype was seen a few times. This chain connects TRBV29-1 to TRBJ2-5; D could derive from TRBD1 or TRBD2 (5 bases each). The germline V gene has CDR1 SQVTM and CDR2 ANQGSEA. CDR3 size: 13 residues. Trimming removed 1 base from V and 4 bases from J, with 10 bases in between. CDR3 bases: TGCAGCGTTGAAGGAGGGGAAAGAGAGACCCAGTACTTC. Translated: CSVEGGERETQYF.

The chain links TRBV20-1 to TRBJ2-5, with 11 positions matching TRBD1. Germline lookup yields CDR1 DFQATT and CDR2 SNEGSKA (reference sequence). The CDR3 has 14 amino acids. J gave up 5 bases and V 3 bases, and 5 bases lay outside the gene matches. The CDR3 sequence is CSASGQGATETQYF. DNA of the CDR3: TGCAGTGCTAGTGGACAGGGGGCTACCGAGACCCAGTACTTC.

This clonotype was seen a few times. This sequence joins TRBV20-1 and TRBJ1-1; a weak D match, TRBD1 (6 bases). CDR3 length: 13 amino acids. Looked up from germline, CDR1 is DFQATT and CDR2 is SNEGSKA (reference sequence). The V end was cut by 5 bases, the J end by 5 bases, with 15 bases between. The CDR3 here is CSAFKTGRTEAFF. The CDR3 region has the DNA TGCAGTGCTTTTAAAACAGGGCGTACTGAAGCTTTCTTT.

This clonotype was found a few times. The V call is TRBV5-1, the J call TRBJ2-7; 8 bases map to TRBD1. CDR3 size: 16 residues. With 0 bases clipped from V and 6 bases from J, the junction kept 11 bases outside the gene matches. Germline V CDR1 and CDR2: SGHRS, YFSETQ. The CDR3 region has the DNA TGCGCCAGCAGCTTGGTGTCAGGGACAGGCGGGACCGAGCAGTACTTC. It yields the protein CASSLVSGTGGTEQYF.

This clonotype was detected many times. This sequence joins TRBV12-3 or TRBV12-4 and TRBJ1-2; unclear D gene. Between the trimmed V and J ends, which lost 6 bases and 7 bases, there was a span of 15 bases. The CDR3 has 13 residues. CDR3 residues: CASSLDWSGGYTF. In DNA form, the CDR3 reads TGTGCCAGCAGCCTGGACTGGAGTGGTGGCTACACCTTC.

This clonotype occurred a few times. V gene TRBV19 combines with J gene TRBJ2-3; 9 positions agree with TRBD1. This CDR3 comprises 16 residues. Trimming cost V 4 bases and J 1 base; bases outside gene matches: 6. Per the germline V gene, CDR1 is LNHDA and CDR2 is SQIVND (reference sequence). CDR3 nucleotide sequence: TGTGCCAGTAGTAGGGGAGACAGGGGGGGCACAGATACGCAGTATTTT. Translated: CASSRGDRGGTDTQYF.

This clonotype has ten or more counts. This chain connects TRBV20-1 to TRBJ2-1, with 7 positions matching TRBD2. CDR1 and CDR2 from the germline V gene are DFQATT and SNEGSKA (reference sequence). There are 15 residues in the CDR3. With V trimmed by 2 bases and J by 2 bases, 6 bases remained unmatched. The CDR3 DNA reads as TGCAGTGCTAGATTAGTGGGAGGGGCCTACAATGAGCAGTTCTTC. The encoded protein is CSARLVGGAYNEQFF.

V is TRBV28 and J is TRBJ2-7, with TRBD1 as a possible D gene (6 bases). CDR1 and CDR2 (germline): MDHEN, SYDVKM. The CDR3 has 13 amino acids. Trimming removed 8 bases from V and 2 bases from J, with 13 bases in between. CDR3 protein: CASRDTTTYEQYF. The CDR3 bases are TGTGCCAGCCGGGACACCACTACCTACGAGCAGTACTTC.

The chain uses TRBV29-1 and TRBJ1-2; 7 bases match TRBD1. The germline gives CDR1 SQVTM, CDR2 ANQGSEA. The CDR3 has 15 residues. The V and J ends lost 6 bases and 0 bases, in that order; junction bases with no gene match: 10. CDR3 sequence reads: CSVPEGTATNYGYTF. The DNA of the CDR3 is TGCAGCGTCCCTGAAGGGACAGCCACTAACTATGGCTACACCTTC.

This clonotype was counted a few times. This chain links TRBV18 with TRBJ2-1; D assignment may be TRBD1 or TRBD2 (5 bases each). Germline V CDR1 and CDR2: KGHSH, LQKENI. V was trimmed by 6 bases and J by 10 bases, leaving 16 bases between them. CDR3 length: 13 amino acids. The CDR3: CASSQGPGKEQFF. In nucleotides, the CDR3 is TGTGCCAGCTCCCAGGGACCTGGGAAAGAGCAGTTCTTC.

The sample holds many counts of this clonotype. J is TRBJ2-7 and V is TRBV6-2 or TRBV6-3, with D perhaps matching TRBD2 (6 bases). CDR1 MNHEY and CDR2 SVGEGT come from the germline V gene. The CDR3 runs 13 residues. The V gene lost 2 bases and the J gene lost 3 bases, with 8 bases spanning the gap. The CDR3 region has the DNA TGTGCCAGCAGTTACGGGGGGATCTACGAGCAGTACTTC. Protein: CASSYGGIYEQYF.

This rearrangement joins TRBV11-2 to TRBJ2-2; D might be TRBD2 (6 bases). V gave up 2 bases and J gave up 6 bases, with 13 bases separating them. Germline values: CDR1 SGHAT, CDR2 FQNNGV. The CDR3 runs to 15 residues. CDR3 in DNA: TGTGCCAGCAGCTTATTTACTAGCCATCCCGGGGAGCTGTTTTTT. Amino acids: CASSLFTSHPGELFF.

This clonotype was observed at least ten times. The gene calls are TRBV4-2 and TRBJ2-7, with D perhaps TRBD2 (6 bases). Deletions cut 1 base from V and 1 base from J, with 26 bases between. CDR3 length: 20 residues. Looked up from germline, CDR1 is LGHNA and CDR2 is YNFKEQ. This CDR3 is CASSQGISGSARESSYEQYF. CDR3 coding DNA: TGTGCCAGCAGCCAAGGTATAAGTGGGTCGGCACGGGAGTCTTCCTACGAGCAGTACTTC.

This clonotype was counted only a few times. This chain connects TRBV10-3 to TRBJ2-7, with 11 bases fitting TRBD2. Trimming cost V 0 bases and J 1 base; bases outside gene matches: 5. CDR1 is ENHRY and CDR2 is SYGVKD in the germline V gene. This CDR3 comprises 17 residues. DNA of the CDR3: TGTGCCATCAGTGAGTCGTGGTGGACTAGCGGGTCCTACGAGCAGTACTTC. It encodes CAISESWWTSGSYEQYF.

The chain combines TRBV6-5 with TRBJ2-3; maybe TRBD2 (6 bases). The CDR3 loop spans 15 amino acids. CDR1 MNHEY and CDR2 SVGAGI come from the germline V gene. V shed 2 bases and J shed 1 base, with 10 bases lying between them. The DNA of the CDR3 is TGTGCCAGCAGTTACGACGGGAGAGGCACAGATACGCAGTATTTT. Protein: CASSYDGRGTDTQYF.

This clonotype has only a few counts. The gene calls are TRBV20-1 and TRBJ2-6; 7 positions agree with TRBD1. The CDR3 runs 17 residues. J was trimmed by 2 bases and V by 3 bases; bases with no gene match: 10. Germline CDR1 reads DFQATT; CDR2 reads SNEGSKA (reference sequence). CDR3 loop: CSARVADTGAGANVLTF. The CDR3 DNA reads TGCAGTGCTAGGGTCGCGGACACAGGGGCTGGGGCCAACGTCCTGACTTTC.

This clonotype was seen only a few times. The J gene is TRBJ2-1, the V gene TRBV5-1; 10 bases agree with TRBD2. Germline V CDR1 and CDR2: SGHRS, YFSETQ. The CDR3 consists of 14 residues. After removal of 5 bases from V and 8 bases from J, the junction contained 7 bases not matched to a gene. The CDR3 region has the DNA TGCGCCAGCAGAGAAGCGGGGGGGCTGGATGAGCAGTTCTTC. Residues: CASREAGGLDEQFF.

CDR3 in amino acids: CASSPRTAQEDTQYF. The CDR3 nucleotides read TGTGCCAGCTCACCCAGGACTGCCCAGGAAGATACGCAGTATTTT. This chain links TRBV18 with TRBJ2-3; possibly TRBD2 for D (5 bases). The CDR3 length is 15 residues. Germline assignment: CDR1 KGHSH and CDR2 LQKENI. The V end lost 3 bases, the J end lost 5 bases, and 15 bases lay between the germline ends.

This clonotype came up a few times. The chain recombines TRBV6-6 with TRBJ1-2, with D possibly TRBD1 on 5 matching bases. The CDR3 consists of 11 residues. V was cut by 11 bases and J by 4 bases, with 11 bases left in between. From germline, CDR1 is MNHNY and CDR2 SVGAGI (reference sequence). CDR3 loop: CACHGGYGYTF. CDR3 sequence (DNA): TGTGCCTGCCACGGGGGCTATGGCTACACCTTC.

The rearrangement links TRBV5-1 to TRBJ2-7, with TRBD1 identical over 7 bases. There are 16 residues in the CDR3. Germline CDR1 and CDR2: SGHRS and YFSETQ. The junction had 8 bases not matched to a gene; V was cut back by 0 bases and J by 2 bases. DNA for the CDR3: TGCGCCAGCAGCTTGGATATCGGGACAGCGGCCTACGAGCAGTACTTC. It yields the protein CASSLDIGTAAYEQYF.

There are a few counts of this clonotype. The J gene is TRBJ2-3, the V gene TRBV14, with D possibly being TRBD1 (6 bases). The CDR3 is 17 amino acids. V gave up 4 bases and J gave up 4 bases, with 21 bases separating them. Germline V gene lookup returns CDR1 SGHDN and CDR2 FVKESK. The DNA of the CDR3 is TGTGCCAGCAGCCCGACGTTGGGCAGGGGAAGGTCAGATACGCAGTATTTT. This translates into CASSPTLGRGRSDTQYF.